The table lists the clone carrying this T cell receptor (beta chain) with a count of one. This sample was taken from a study of blood T cell repertoires in COVID-19. Background on the study: The samples span acute and convalescent COVID-19 from the United States, Italy and Spain. Nucleic acid was either cDNA or gDNA, and it came from T cells, B-cell-depleted T cells, or PBMCs.

CDR3 length: 16 amino acids. In germline, CDR1 is KGHSH, CDR2 LQKENI. V was pared by 3 bases and J by 0 bases, with 4 bases of the junction left unmatched. Under the authors' procedure: The assay estimated nucleated cells by amplifying reference gene primers. Here immunoSEQ multiplex PCR was the method, and the copy in TCRdb shows in-frame clones only, minus some. V and J calls and clone size are copied from that table; D and trimming were computed from the DNA. The sample shows approximately 210,000 clones, around 82% of them seen only once. The V and J genes are TRBV18 and TRBJ1-1; 10 bases align to TRBD1. The clonotype originates from a woman between 40 and 55 years old with acute or convalescent COVID-19. Material: peripheral blood. As DNA, the CDR3 is TGTGCCAGCTCACCTCGGACAGGGGGAATGAACACTGAAGCTTTCTTT. It encodes CASSPRTGGMNTEAFF.